This T cell receptor (beta chain) was retrieved from a study of CD8+ T cells in alopecia areata (dated by TCRdb to 2017 to 2018). General notes on the study: The treated patients, all with moderate-to-severe alopecia areata, were enrolled in an open-label pilot trial of oral tofacitinib given at 5 to 10 mg twice daily. In humans, TCRbeta sequencing was performed on scalp tissue and on sorted CD4+ and CD8+ peripheral blood T cells from healthy controls and from patients with patchy or totalis/universalis alopecia areata. For the treated patients, the SALT score, which quantifies what percentage of scalp surface area is affected, served as the measure of disease severity. Biopsies were taken from tofacitinib-treated patients at baseline and again at 4 and 24 weeks into treatment, and several of those patients also had a later scalp biopsy. Scalp clonality was compared among normal scalp (n=4), patchy alopecia areata scalp (n=8), and alopecia totalis/universalis scalp (n=8). In both human patients and the C3H/HeJ mouse model, the study applied high-throughput TCRbeta sequencing to look at T cell clonal expansion in alopecia areata. RNA came from the PAXgene miRNA kit for fixed scalp, the miRNeasy kit for PBMCs, and the RNeasy kit for mouse skin. immunoSEQ multiplex PCR using 35 Vbeta forward primers and 13 Jbeta reverse primers was used to amplify TCRbeta CDR3 regions. Tofacitinib was administered for 6 to 18 months, and 6 months of follow-up off drug were then conducted to assess delayed response and recurrence. Study-level results and caveats: TCR sequences shared between patients were less clear than in mice, possibly partly because of HLA diversity in the patient population. During tofacitinib treatment, many expanded lesional clones remained in scalp and blood, and this persistence may partly explain relapse after treatment is stopped. Scalp clonality and the number of expanded CD8+ clones among the top 100 scalp clones were significantly decreased by tofacitinib. Because the treated cohort was small and had just a single nonresponder, larger studies are needed to establish links between baseline CD8+ expansion and response. Compared with normal scalp, lesional scalp had higher clonality and more expanded CD8+ clones, particularly in alopecia totalis/universalis, a pattern that suggests antigenic drive. Scalp TCR repertoire analysis is complicated because resident alphabeta T cells in normal human skin are also sequenced, whereas mouse skin is dominated by gammadelta T cells.

On this clone itself: Its cognate antigen has yet to be identified. No per-base quality is available; no much larger clone lies one base away.

The time point label, read with the paper, signifies: around 4 weeks on oral tofacitinib. The label giving this sample's treatment or condition can be read as: oral pan-JAK inhibitor, 5-10 mg twice daily. Lesional scalp punch biopsies and peripheral blood were obtained from alopecia areata patients. PBMCs were separated by density centrifugation and stained for CD3, CD4 and CD8, after which CD4+ and CD8+ T cells were sorted on a FACSAria. V is shortened by 0 bases, J by 2 bases, and the region joining them spans 10 bases. Inclusive of the bounding cysteine and phenylalanine, the CDR3 is 15 residues long. Just CDR3 DNA is preserved here, 45 bases in frame from base 1. The germline V gene encodes CDR1 KGHSH and CDR2 LQKENI. Library method: the immunoSEQ multiplex PCR assay. To provide template for TCR sequencing, every sample had RNA extracted and reverse transcribed into cDNA. SuperScript III was used to make first-strand cDNA, primed with a 2:1 mix of oligo-dT and random hexamers. A synthetic immune receptor repertoire was used to gauge amplification bias, and whatever bias remained was removed computationally. Concerning the study's data processing: After raw reads were preprocessed to remove errors, the CDR3 was defined following IMGT conventions as running from the conserved cysteine to phenylalanine. Clonality was computed by normalizing Shannon entropy by log2 of the number of productive unique TCRs and subtracting the result from 1. Scalp TCRbeta sequences were cross-referenced with sorted blood CD4 and CD8 repertoires so that the CD4 or CD8 identity of scalp clones could be inferred. TCRdb took over this immuneACCESS table, retaining in-frame rearrangements with V and J assigned. Such tables are incomplete; in checked studies, under half of the missing clones stem from an unresolved V gene, and the remainder is unexplained. V, J and clone size reflect that table, while D and trimming were determined from the DNA. This sample has 200,000 to 250,000 clones in its table, and 64% of those were observed once. Of the sample, around 4.2% falls within the top ten clones.

In this chain, TRBV18 is recombined with TRBJ1-1; the D gene is possibly TRBD1, with 5 bases matching. This TCR derives from a human donor with alopecia areata. The specimen was CD4+ T cells sorted from blood, collected at week 4, from a patient treated with tofacitinib. The DNA reads TGTGCCAGCTCACCACCAGGGGTGTCCAACACTGAAGCTTTCTTT. Its product reads: CASSPPGVSNTEAFF.